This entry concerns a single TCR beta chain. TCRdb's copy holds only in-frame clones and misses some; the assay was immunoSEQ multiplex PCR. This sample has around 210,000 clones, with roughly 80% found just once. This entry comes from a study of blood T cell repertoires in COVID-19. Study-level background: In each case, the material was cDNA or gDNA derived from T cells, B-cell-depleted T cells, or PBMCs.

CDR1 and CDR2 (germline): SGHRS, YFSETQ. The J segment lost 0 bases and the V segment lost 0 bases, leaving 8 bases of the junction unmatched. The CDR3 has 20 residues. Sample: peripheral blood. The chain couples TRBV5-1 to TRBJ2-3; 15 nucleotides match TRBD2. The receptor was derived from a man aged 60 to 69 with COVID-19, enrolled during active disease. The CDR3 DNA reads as TGCGCCAGCAGCTTGGCTTGGACTAGCGGGAGGGCCTCTAGCACAGATACGCAGTATTTT. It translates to CASSLAWTSGRASSTDTQYF.